The following is a TCR beta chain sequence with its context. Its antigen remains unknown. V lost 0 bases and J lost 7, with 12 bases in between. Per the germline V gene, CDR1 is SGHAT and CDR2 is FQNNGV. This CDR3 has 14 residues. This specimen comes from a study of T cell responses to AZD1222 COVID-19 vaccine. Whole-study context: Some second doses came at about 4 weeks and others at about 12 weeks; these were pooled.

Produced via immunoSEQ multiplex PCR; TCRdb's table is partial and in-frame only. In the table there are 85,000 to 90,000 clones, about 92% of which are singletons. General observations from the study: The peak T cell response came first, and repertoires were sampled only after it. The study found vaccine-associated CD4 TCRs spanning spike, dominant at 160-218 and 743-854. Possibly, clonal diversity was underestimated; donors were largely white British and included more females.

The TCR comes from an adult in good health. The chain combines TRBV11-2 with TRBJ1-2; D unclear. Sequencing used peripheral blood, obtained on day 0 of AZD1222 vaccination. The chain's CDR3 is CASSLDPLSGGYTF. DNA of the CDR3: TGTGCCAGCAGCTTAGACCCGCTCTCGGGTGGCTACACCTTC.